This passage covers 17 T cell receptor beta chains from one sample sequenced in a study of blood T cell repertoires in COVID-19. Assay used: immunoSEQ multiplex PCR; TCRdb lists only in-frame clones, some missing. The sample carries fewer than 350,000 clones, 70% to 90% recorded once. The source material was peripheral blood. The receptors shown here come from a man between 18 and 35 years old with active or convalescent COVID-19.

This chain links TRBV18 with TRBJ1-2; 8 nucleotides align to TRBD1. Germline CDR1 reads KGHSH; CDR2 reads LQKENI. This CDR3 has 13 amino acids. Trimming cost V 3 bases and J 8 bases; bases outside gene matches: 5. CDR3 bases: TGTGCCAGCTCACCCCCGGACAGGGCGGGCTACACCTTC. It encodes CASSPPDRAGYTF.

V and J are TRBV7-2 and TRBJ2-1, with 14 positions matching TRBD2. In germline, CDR1 is SGHTA, CDR2 FQGNSA. The CDR3 runs 18 residues. V trimming: 4 bases; J trimming: 4 bases; junction bases outside the gene matches: 9. The CDR3 here is CASSSGLAGGGTYNEQFF. The CDR3 DNA follows: TGTGCCAGCAGCTCAGGACTAGCGGGGGGCGGGACGTACAATGAGCAGTTCTTC.

The J gene is TRBJ1-5, the V gene TRBV6-5, with 10 positions matching TRBD1. The V and J ends lost 6 bases and 4 bases, in that order; junction bases with no gene match: 3. This CDR3 contains 14 residues. Germline CDR1 is MNHEY and CDR2 is SVGAGI. CDR3 nucleotide sequence: TGTGCCAGCAGGGGACAGGGGAATAATCAGCCCCAGCATTTT. Translating it yields CASRGQGNNQPQHF.

The rearrangement uses TRBV19 and TRBJ1-1; 11 positions match TRBD1. There are 19 residues in the CDR3. The trim removed 3 bases at V and 3 bases at J, leaving 15 bases unmatched. Germline-derived CDR1 and CDR2 are LNHDA and SQIVND (reference sequence). In DNA, the CDR3 is TGTGCCAGTAGTATGAATCCCTGGACAGGGGGCTTGTTGGACACTGAAGCTTTCTTT. Translation: CASSMNPWTGGLLDTEAFF.

The chain is built from TRBV6-2 or TRBV6-3 and TRBJ1-6; D not resolved. This CDR3 comprises 13 residues. Germline V gene lookup returns CDR1 MNHEY and CDR2 SVGEGT. The V end lost 4 bases, the J end lost 11 bases, and 12 bases lay between the germline ends. In nucleotides, the CDR3 is TGTGCCAGCAGTTTAACTCCCCCTGCACCCCTCCACTTT. Amino acids: CASSLTPPAPLHF.

The CDR3: CASSQLQGRANTGELFF. The CDR3 nucleotides are TGCGCCAGCAGCCAATTACAGGGTCGGGCGAACACCGGGGAGCTGTTTTTT. The V call is TRBV4-1, the J call TRBJ2-2, with TRBD1 as a possible D gene (6 bases). V lost 2 bases and J 0 bases, leaving 13 bases between the germline ends. The CDR3 loop spans 17 amino acids. Germline CDR1 is MGHRA and CDR2 is YSYEKL.

The rearrangement joins TRBV5-1 to TRBJ2-7; 11 bases line up with TRBD1. The CDR3 extends over 15 amino acids. Germline CDR1 SGHRS, CDR2 YFSETQ. The V and J ends lost 5 bases and 0 bases, in that order; junction bases with no gene match: 4. Written as DNA, the CDR3 is TGCGCCAGCAGACCGGGACAGGGGGACTCCTACGAGCAGTACTTC. It specifies CASRPGQGDSYEQYF.

The V and J genes are TRBV14 and TRBJ2-5; D is unresolved. CDR1 SGHDN and CDR2 FVKESK come from the germline V gene. The length of the CDR3 is 15 residues. V gave up 6 bases and J gave up 5 bases, with 19 bases separating them. The CDR3 loop reads CASRGDRSLKETQYF. In DNA form, the CDR3 reads TGTGCCAGCAGGGGCGACCGTTCTTTAAAGGAGACCCAGTACTTC.

This chain joins TRBV5-6 and TRBJ2-1, with a possible D match to TRBD2 (6 bases). Germline V gene lookup returns CDR1 SGHDT and CDR2 YYEEEE. Trimming stripped 0 bases from V and 9 bases from J, with 7 bases between. CDR3 length: 12 amino acids. The CDR3 coding sequence is TGTGCCAGCAGCTTGGGGGGAGGTGAGCAGTTCTTC. It codes for CASSLGGGEQFF.

This clone came up once. This chain joins TRBV27 and TRBJ2-3; D perhaps matches TRBD2 (7 bases). This CDR3 has 16 amino acids. V was trimmed by 3 bases and J by 0 bases, leaving 13 bases between them. Germline V gene lookup returns CDR1 MNHEY and CDR2 SMNVEV (reference sequence). In DNA form, the CDR3 reads TGTGCCAGCAGTTTCGGGGGGCTAGGGAGCACAGATACGCAGTATTTT. This encodes CASSFGGLGSTDTQYF.

The chain recombines TRBV5-1 with TRBJ2-3, with 9 bases identical to TRBD2. This CDR3 contains 15 residues. From germline, CDR1 is SGHRS and CDR2 YFSETQ. V was clipped by 3 bases and J by 1 base; unmatched bases: 3. The CDR3: CASSSGGGGTDTQYF. The CDR3 nucleotides are TGCGCCAGCAGCTCTGGCGGGGGGGGCACAGATACGCAGTATTTT.

The chain carries TRBV27 and TRBJ1-3; the D is unclear. V shed 1 base and J shed 0 bases, with 4 bases lying between them. The germline V gene encodes CDR1 MNHEY and CDR2 SMNVEV (reference sequence). This CDR3 contains 14 residues. The CDR3 bases are TGTGCCAGCAGTTTATACGGCTCTGGAAACACCATATATTTT. Its translation: CASSLYGSGNTIYF.

This chain connects TRBV5-1 to TRBJ2-7, with 11 bases that match TRBD1. The CDR3 loop spans 14 amino acids. The germline V gene has CDR1 SGHRS and CDR2 YFSETQ. The trim removed 0 bases at V and 6 bases at J, leaving 2 bases unmatched. CDR3 in amino acids: CASSLGTGGGEQYF. The CDR3 DNA follows: TGCGCCAGCAGCTTGGGGACAGGGGGCGGCGAGCAGTACTTC.

Only a few counts were recorded for this clone. The chain joins TRBV6-4 to TRBJ2-2; D unclear. The V gene's germline CDR1 is MRHNA and CDR2 SNTAGT. V lost 0 bases and J 0 bases, leaving 5 bases between the germline ends. The CDR3 is 15 residues long. CDR3 protein: CASSDSTPNTGELFF. The CDR3 DNA reads as TGTGCCAGCAGTGACTCGACTCCGAACACCGGGGAGCTGTTTTTT.

CDR3 coding DNA: TGTGCCAGCAGCCAGGGGAGCGGGGGGTCTGGGAATGAGCAGTTCTTC. This sequence encodes CASSQGSGGSGNEQFF. The genes are TRBV3-1 (or the pseudogene TRBV3-2) and TRBJ2-1, with TRBD2 matching 9 bases. V was clipped by 3 bases and J by 7 bases; unmatched bases: 10. The CDR3 runs 16 residues. Germline CDR1 LGHDT, CDR2 YNNKEL (reference sequence).

The chain is built from TRBV18 and TRBJ1-1; maybe TRBD1 (5 bases). The V gene lost 5 bases and the J gene lost 3 bases, with 13 bases spanning the gap. The CDR3 consists of 14 residues. Germline CDR1 reads KGHSH; CDR2 reads LQKENI. The CDR3 region is CASSGGSVYTEAFF. DNA for the CDR3: TGTGCCAGCTCAGGGGGGTCAGTCTACACTGAAGCTTTCTTT.

The chain links TRBV10-2 to TRBJ2-1; 12 nucleotides align to TRBD2. Germline V gene lookup returns CDR1 WSHSY and CDR2 SAAADI. J was trimmed by 8 bases and V by 3 bases; bases with no gene match: 5. The CDR3 totals 15 residues. The CDR3 sequence is CASSELAGGDHEQFF. The CDR3 nucleotides read TGCGCCAGCAGTGAACTAGCGGGGGGTGATCATGAGCAGTTCTTC.